These T cell receptor beta chains were read from a single sample in a study of blood T cell repertoires in COVID-19. Clones were sequenced by immunoSEQ multiplex PCR, and TCRdb holds only the in-frame ones, with some missing. Of approximately 250,000 clones detected, 88% appear once; the ten largest clones hold 2.5%. Sequencing was carried out using PBMCs or T cells enriched from blood (not recorded which). The source is a woman aged 40 to 50 with acute COVID-19. CDR3s include the opening cysteine and the closing phenylalanine or tryptophan.

>TRBJ1-2|TRBV19
CASSNRQGVYGYTF
>TRBJ1-2|TRBV27
CASKTGPNYGYTF
>TRBJ2-7|TRBV6-2/TRBV6-3
CASSATSGGLSYEQYF
>TRBJ1-2|TRBV30
CAWSRGGQQDIYGYTF
>TRBJ1-6|TRBV5-4
CASSFRVGGPLHF
>TRBJ2-3|TRBV6-2/TRBV6-3
CASSPRLAKPGTDTQYF
>TRBJ1-1|TRBV11-2
CASSRVTEAFF
>TRBJ2-3|TRBV6-2/TRBV6-3
CASSYPGIVTDTQYF
>TRBJ1-2|TRBV6-5
CASSYDGRANYGYTF
>TRBJ2-7|TRBV4-3
CASSQVPSGGADSYEQYF
>TRBJ1-4|TRBV7-6
CASRPLFGKENEKLFF
>TRBJ1-1|TRBV9
CASSVMTANTEAFF
>TRBJ2-1|TRBV30
CAWSVVRGGEQFF
>TRBJ2-7|TRBV5-1
CASSLVGAVYEQYF
>TRBJ2-7|TRBV9
CASSAEGTGTGAYEQYF
>TRBJ1-3|TRBV11-3
CASSADRANTIYF
>TRBJ1-1|TRBV11-3
CASSPPGTGQNTEAFF
>TRBJ2-5|TRBV9
CASSGGILGQTQYF
>TRBJ2-5|TRBV11-2
CASSTLRRGRQETQYF
>TRBJ1-6|TRBV5-1
CASSQGQYNSPLHF
>TRBJ1-4|TRBV7-9
CASSEAGLGNEKLFF
>TRBJ1-5|TRBV10-3
CAISDRGIDQPQHF
>TRBJ2-3|TRBV30
CASREAGYTDTQYF
>TRBJ2-1|TRBV19
CASSPRDRGWNEQFF
>TRBJ2-1|TRBV11-3
CASSLGGTRSNNEQFF
>TRBJ2-1|TRBV9
CASSVSGRNNEQFF
>TRBJ2-1|TRBV5-1
CASSLEGLEGAEQFF
>TRBJ1-5|TRBV4-3
CASSQAERQPQHF
>TRBJ2-3|TRBV29-1
CSADAGPSTDTQYF
>TRBJ1-1|TRBV7-8
CASSLEEAATEAFF
>TRBJ1-2|TRBV11-3
CASSPIQGKGGYTF
>TRBJ2-1|TRBV7-2
CASSSLQGRAYNEQFF
>TRBJ1-1|TRBV10-3
CAISDPGGRNTEAFF
>TRBJ2-2|TRBV7-9
CASSLGQGGPRTGELFF
>TRBJ2-1|TRBV6-2/TRBV6-3
CASSLAGYYNEQFF
>TRBJ2-5|TRBV12-3/TRBV12-4
CATWDRSEETQYF
>TRBJ1-5|TRBV24-1
CATSDTGPQPQHF
>TRBJ1-5|TRBV5-5
CASSLERTGLNQPQHF
>TRBJ2-1|TRBV10-1
CASSEGLAGPYNEQFF
>TRBJ2-3|TRBV2
CASKGTGTVTDTQYF
>TRBJ1-5|TRBV5-8
CASSPGQISNQPQHF
>TRBJ1-1|TRBV5-1
CASSLTGTPEAFF
>TRBJ2-1|TRBV9
CASSVRAGGSYNEQFF
>TRBJ1-1|TRBV10-2
CASTIQGGGTEAFF
>TRBJ2-1|TRBV7-2
CASSLDVLAGVGNEQFF
>TRBJ2-2|TRBV10-1
CASSDLAGGLGELFF
>TRBJ1-6|TRBV7-8
CASSLADRGRSPLHF
>TRBJ1-2|TRBV5-1
CASSLDRGNYGYTF
>TRBJ1-2|TRBV11-2
CASSPAGGYGYTF
>TRBJ1-4|TRBV6-5
CASSSGGAATNEKLFF
>TRBJ2-1|TRBV20-1
CSASGGSTYEQFF
>TRBJ1-3|TRBV3-1/TRBV3-2
CASRPRPGQGVGNTIYF
>TRBJ2-1|TRBV2
CASSRGPAGVNEQFF
>TRBJ2-1|TRBV5-1
CASARDGLAGVGWQFF
>TRBJ2-1|TRBV10-1
CASRVGLAGALLYNEQFF
>TRBJ1-1|TRBV29-1
CSVDTSRQSNTEAFF
>TRBJ2-5|TRBV21-1
CASSLEGRRQETQYF
>TRBJ1-3|TRBV10-2
CASKVTSSSGNTIYF
>TRBJ2-5|TRBV11-2
CASSTGPLKYF
>TRBJ2-7|TRBV6-5
CASSYSEGNYEQYF